This T cell receptor beta chain derives from a study of neoadjuvant nivolumab and ipilimumab in lung cancer. General study points: TCR richness and clonality were higher in tumors than adjacent uninvolved lung. Pretherapy blood TCR richness correlated positively with resected tumor richness. Only two of four nivolumab-treated tumors gained richness and clonality by surgery. TCR sequencing covered a small number of samples.

The CDR3 length is 13 residues. The V gene's germline CDR1 is SGHKS and CDR2 YYEKEE (reference sequence). Deletions cut 3 bases from V and 6 bases from J, with 9 bases between. Details on this clone: Its antigen is not known.

Clones were sequenced by immunoSEQ multiplex PCR, and TCRdb holds only the in-frame ones, with some missing. The table has about 12,000 clones, under 97% seen once. The material sequenced was peripheral blood, taken after neoadjuvant nivolumab, alone or with ipilimumab, at or shortly before surgery. The rearrangement joins TRBV5-5 to TRBJ2-2; TRBD1 is a possible D gene (6 bases). The clonotype was recovered from an adult with non-small cell lung cancer. The CDR3 is CASSSRGAGELFF. For the CDR3, the DNA is TGTGCCAGCAGCTCCAGGGGTGCCGGGGAGCTGTTTTTT. Full variable domain (outside the CDR3, taken from reference TRBV5-5 and TRBJ2-2): DAGVTQSPTHLIKTRGQQVTLRCSPISGHKSVSWYQQVLGQGPQFIFQYYEKEERGRGNFPDRFSARQFPNYSSELNVNALLLGDSALYLCASSSRGAGELFFGEGSRLTVL.